The 6 T cell receptor beta chains listed next were all sequenced from one sample in a study of identical twins. In TCRdb, the 5' RACE reads were re-called with MiXCR into one record per CDR3 protein. The repertoire has 700,000 or so distinct CDR3 sequences, over 8.5% of them found once; the top ten carry around 0.98%. This sample also belongs to another study, concerning yellow fever vaccine responses in identical twins.

The sample consisted of PBMCs. The receptors shown here come from a woman aged 18-29 years in good health.

The chain carries TRBV29-1 and TRBJ1-1; D is unclear. In germline, CDR1 is SQVTM, CDR2 ANQGSEA. V dropped 4 bases and J dropped 3 bases, with 9 bases sitting between them. The CDR3 has 12 residues. DNA for the CDR3: TGCAGCGTTGTTTTCGGGGACACTGAAGCTTTCTTT. Protein sequence: CSVVFGDTEAFF.

The CDR3 is CASSVGWLDSSYEQYF. Written as DNA, the CDR3 is TGTGCCAGCAGCGTAGGGTGGCTGGACAGCTCCTACGAGCAGTACTTC. This rearrangement joins TRBV9 to TRBJ2-7, with TRBD1 as a possible D gene (6 bases). Germline CDR1 is SGDLS and CDR2 is YYNGEE. With 0 bases removed from V and 0 bases from J, the gap between germline ends came to 13 bases. The CDR3 is 16 residues long.

The chain links TRBV7-8 to TRBJ2-7, with TRBD1 as a possible D gene (5 bases). The CDR3 is made up of 16 amino acids. Germline V lookup: CDR1 SGHVS, CDR2 FQNEAQ. V shed 1 base and J shed 6 bases, with 19 bases lying between them. The CDR3 DNA reads as TGTGCCAGCAGCTTAGACCCAGGGTATCGACGAAGCGAGCAGTACTTC. This encodes CASSLDPGYRRSEQYF. Drawing the rest from reference TRBV7-8 and TRBJ2-7, the complete variable domain is GAGVSQSPRYKVAKRGQDVALRCDPISGHVSLFWYQQALGQGPEFLTYFQNEAQLDKSGLPSDRFFAERPEGSVSTLKIQRTQQEDSAVYLCASSLDPGYRRSEQYFGPGTRLTVT.

This clonotype was recorded many times. The chain employs TRBV4-3 and TRBJ2-1, with 9 bases fitting TRBD1. V dropped 2 bases and J dropped 4; count of bases not matched to a gene: 3. The CDR3 runs to 15 residues. The V gene's germline CDR1 is LGHNA and CDR2 YSLEER. The CDR3 spells CASSQNRGLYNEQFF. For the CDR3, the DNA is TGCGCCAGCAGCCAAAACAGGGGGCTGTACAATGAGCAGTTCTTC.

The J gene is TRBJ2-7, the V gene TRBV4-3; 7 bases are a match to TRBD2. The CDR3 contains 17 residues. Germline loops: CDR1 LGHNA, CDR2 YSLEER. V lost 2 bases to trimming and J lost 3 bases; unmatched junction nucleotides: 13. DNA for the CDR3: TGCGCCAGCAGCCAAAGTCGCGGCGGGAGCGGAGTCTACGAGCAGTACTTC. It encodes CASSQSRGGSGVYEQYF.

This clonotype was observed at least ten times. This chain joins TRBV12-3 or TRBV12-4 and TRBJ1-2, with TRBD1 as a possible D gene (6 bases). V was cut by 2 bases and J by 8 bases, with 15 bases left in between. The CDR3 runs 14 residues. The CDR3 DNA is TGTGCCAGCAGTTTACACGGGGGCCGGCAAGGCTACACCTTC. Its translation: CASSLHGGRQGYTF.